This T cell receptor beta chain came from a study of response to subunit inactivated influenza vaccine. Notes on the study in general: Authors suggested each seasonal influenza vaccination recruits few new T cells.

Per the germline V gene, CDR1 is SQVTM and CDR2 is ANQGSEA. V lost 1 base and J lost 6, with 16 bases in between. The CDR3 has 15 residues. This clonotype showed up many times. Its specificity is not known. One entry per CDR3 protein, called by TCRdb with MiXCR from the RT-PCR reads. This table has roughly 700,000 distinct CDR3 sequences, approximately 15% appearing once. This specimen consisted of PBMCs from blood, obtained around two weeks before vaccination. The receptor was derived from a man aged 45-65 years who received an inactivated influenza vaccine. This chain joins TRBV29-1 and TRBJ2-1, with a weak D call TRBD2 (6 bases). The CDR3 loop reads CSVEVGSRPSNEQFF. CDR3 nucleotide sequence: TGCAGCGTTGAAGTCGGGAGCCGGCCGTCCAATGAGCAGTTCTTC.